The 4 T cell receptor beta chains reported below all come from one sample, sequenced in a study of cytomegalovirus exposure and HLA in healthy donors. The PCR contained 60 Vbeta and 13 Jbeta primers. This table comes from immunoSEQ multiplex PCR, and its TCRdb copy is limited to in-frame clones, with some not included. Here the sample spans about 87,000 clones, 7.5% to 8.5% being singletons. Input material: PBMCs. The receptors were gathered from a man aged 50 or older in good health and CMV-seronegative.

This chain uses TRBV7-9 with TRBJ2-3; 9 nucleotides align to TRBD1. This CDR3 contains 15 residues. Germline lookup yields CDR1 SEHNR and CDR2 FQNEAQ (reference sequence). The V and J ends lost 4 bases and 4 bases, in that order; junction bases with no gene match: 6. The CDR3 DNA reads TGTGCCAGCAGCTCGGGGGACAGGGAAGCAGATACGCAGTATTTT. Its protein product is CASSSGDREADTQYF.

This clone has only a few counts. The chain uses TRBV30 and TRBJ2-7; 9 bases map to TRBD1. Germline loops: CDR1 GTSNPN, CDR2 SVGIG (reference sequence). CDR3 length equals 13 residues. Trimming took 6 bases from V and 6 from J; bases not matched to a gene: 9. The CDR3 sequence: CACQPQGAGEQYF. In nucleotides, the CDR3 is TGTGCCTGTCAACCACAGGGGGCGGGCGAGCAGTACTTC.

J is TRBJ2-1 and V is TRBV19, with 11 bases identical to TRBD2. Germline V lookup: CDR1 LNHDA, CDR2 SQIVND (reference sequence). This CDR3 is 16 amino acids long. Losses at the gene ends were 7 bases for V and 6 bases for J; bases not matched to a gene: 11. CDR3: CASIISGGASLNEQFF. The CDR3 DNA sequence: TGTGCCAGTATTATTAGCGGGGGGGCCTCCCTCAATGAGCAGTTCTTC. The full variable domain, with the rest looked up from reference TRBV19 and TRBJ2-1, is DGGITQSPKYLFRKEGQNVTLSCEQNLNHDAMYWYRQDPGQGLRLIYYSQIVNDFQKGDIAEGYSVSREKKESFPLTVTSAQKNPTAFYLCASIISGGASLNEQFFGPGTRLTVL.

This clone appeared a few times. This rearrangement joins TRBV27 to TRBJ2-2; D is uncertain. Trimming removed 5 bases from V and 1 base from J, with 8 bases in between. The CDR3 is 14 residues long. The germline CDR1 and CDR2 sequences are MNHEY and SMNVEV (reference sequence). CDR3 loop: CASSRFGNTGELFF. Here the CDR3 DNA reads TGTGCCAGCAGTCGGTTTGGGAACACCGGGGAGCTGTTTTTT.